In this sample, the clone carrying this TCR beta chain turned up a few times. This record belongs to a study of blood T cell repertoires in COVID-19. Trimming cost V 4 bases and J 14 bases, with 14 bases left between them. Per the germline V gene, CDR1 is SEHNR and CDR2 is FQNEAQ (reference sequence). This CDR3 spans 11 amino acids. The method was immunoSEQ multiplex PCR; TCRdb's version includes in-frame clones alone and lacks a portion of them. The repertoire holds 350,000 to 450,000 clones, with around 84% as singletons. The chain has TRBV7-9 and TRBJ1-2, with D possibly matching TRBD1 (5 bases). The sequence was obtained from a woman in her late teens or twenties with acute or convalescent COVID-19. Source material: peripheral blood. The CDR3 DNA sequence: TGTGCCAGCAGCTCTACGACAGCGGGTACCTTC. Encoded protein: CASSSTTAGTF.